This TCR beta chain was recovered during a study of T cells expressing NK-cell markers. The wider study: It was from sorted CD3+CD56+NKG2C+, CD3+CD56+NKG2C- and CD3+CD56-NKG2C+ T cells that TCR beta repertoires came. There were seven HCMV-seropositive donors and one seronegative donor among the eight sequenced. Study-wide points: Expanded NKG2C+ T cell clones had unclear HCMV specificity.

Points on this clonotype: The antigen remains unidentified.

The cDNA for TCR beta came from 5'RACE template switching with UMIs. TCRdb reprocessed the 5' RACE reads and reports one entry per CDR3 protein, with no DNA. The repertoire table contains under 200,000 distinct CDR3 sequences. The CDR3 is 15 residues long. The receptor's source is a woman aged 18-70 years in good health. The chain joins TRBV12-3 or TRBV12-4 to TRBJ2-4; TCRdb indicates TRBD1, and absent DNA this call remains unverified. Sequencing input: blood T cells: a sorted CD56 or NKG2C T cell subset, CD4+ or CD8+ T cells, or bulk PBMC T cells (not recorded which). The chain's CDR3 is CASSPGQGAKNIQYF.